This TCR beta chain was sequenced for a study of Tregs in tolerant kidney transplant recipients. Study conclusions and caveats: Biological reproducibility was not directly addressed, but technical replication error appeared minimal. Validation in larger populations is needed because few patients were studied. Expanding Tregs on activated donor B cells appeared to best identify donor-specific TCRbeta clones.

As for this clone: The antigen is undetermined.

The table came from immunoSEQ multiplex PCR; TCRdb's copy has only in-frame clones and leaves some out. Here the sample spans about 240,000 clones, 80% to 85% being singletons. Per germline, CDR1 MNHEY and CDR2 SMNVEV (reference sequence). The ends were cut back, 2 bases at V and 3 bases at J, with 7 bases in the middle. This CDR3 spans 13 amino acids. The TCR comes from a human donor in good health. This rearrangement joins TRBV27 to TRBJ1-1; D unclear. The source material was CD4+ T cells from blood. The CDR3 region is CASSLGVDTEAFF. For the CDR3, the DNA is TGTGCCAGCAGTTTAGGGGTTGACACTGAAGCTTTCTTT.